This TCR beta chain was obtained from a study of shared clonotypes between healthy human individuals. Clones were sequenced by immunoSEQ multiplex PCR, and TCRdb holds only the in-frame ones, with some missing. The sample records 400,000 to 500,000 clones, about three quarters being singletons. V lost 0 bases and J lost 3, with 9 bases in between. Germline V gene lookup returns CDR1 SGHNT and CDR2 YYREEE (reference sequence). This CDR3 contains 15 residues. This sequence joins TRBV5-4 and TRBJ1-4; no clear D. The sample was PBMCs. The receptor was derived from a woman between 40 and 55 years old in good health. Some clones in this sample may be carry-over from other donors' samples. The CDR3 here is CASSLAGRPNEKLFF. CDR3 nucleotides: TGTGCCAGCAGCTTGGCGGGCAGGCCTAATGAAAAACTGTTTTTT.